One sample yielded the 32 T cell receptor beta chains listed below, sequenced in a study of cytomegalovirus exposure and HLA in healthy donors. With 60 Vbeta and 13 Jbeta primers, the PCR was carried out. Clones were sequenced by immunoSEQ multiplex PCR, and TCRdb holds only the in-frame ones, with some missing. The sample lists more than 95,000 clones; about 71% were seen once. Material: PBMCs. Receptor source: a woman aged 45-59 years in good health and CMV-seronegative.

The chain is built from TRBV27 and TRBJ2-1; 13 nucleotides match TRBD2. Looked up from germline, CDR1 is MNHEY and CDR2 is SMNVEV (reference sequence). The CDR3 is 17 amino acids. V gave up 5 bases and J gave up 5 bases; unmatched junction bases: 9. The CDR3 nucleotides are TGTGCCAGCAGTCCCACTAGCGGGAGGGCCTTAGACAATGAGCAGTTCTTC. Encoded protein: CASSPTSGRALDNEQFF.

V usage is TRBV30 and J usage is TRBJ2-4; 10 bases are shared with TRBD1. From germline, CDR1 is GTSNPN and CDR2 SVGIG (reference sequence). V trimming: 7 bases; J trimming: 7 bases; junction bases outside the gene matches: 7. The CDR3 runs to 13 residues. CDR3 coding DNA: TGTGCCTTGACGACAGGGGGCGGGAACATTCAGTACTTC. Encoded protein: CALTTGGGNIQYF.

The gene calls are TRBV5-4 and TRBJ2-5; 7 bases match TRBD2. The CDR3 has 16 amino acids. Per the germline V gene, CDR1 is SGHNT and CDR2 is YYREEE (reference sequence). The J segment lost 5 bases and the V segment lost 4 bases, leaving 14 bases of the junction unmatched. The CDR3 here is CASSETGGSLSETQYF. CDR3 nucleotide sequence: TGTGCCAGCAGCGAGACCGGCGGGAGTTTGTCCGAGACCCAGTACTTC.

This clone has a handful of counts. The chain has TRBV7-9 and TRBJ2-1; TRBD2 might be the D (5 bases). Germline CDR1 is SEHNR and CDR2 is FQNEAQ (reference sequence). The germline V and J ends were trimmed by 8 bases and 4 bases, with 15 bases remaining between them. This CDR3 region has 14 residues. The CDR3 DNA reads TGTGCCAGCGGGCAGGCGGGTAATTACAATGAGCAGTTCTTC. It yields the protein CASGQAGNYNEQFF.

This clone was seen more than once but under ten times. The chain uses TRBV28 and TRBJ1-2; no reliable D call. This CDR3 contains 14 residues. Trimming shortened V by 3 bases and J by 2 bases, and 10 bases separated the two germline ends. Germline CDR1 reads MDHEN; CDR2 reads SYDVKM. CDR3 DNA sequence: TGTGCCAGCAGTTTTGGCCCGGGGAACTATGGCTACACCTTC. Translated: CASSFGPGNYGYTF.

This sequence joins TRBV9 and TRBJ2-1; a weak D match, TRBD1 (5 bases). The V gene lost 4 bases and the J gene lost 3 bases, with 11 bases spanning the gap. This CDR3 contains 14 residues. Looked up from germline, CDR1 is SGDLS and CDR2 is YYNGEE. CDR3: CASSSRTSYNEQFF. CDR3 sequence (DNA): TGTGCCAGCAGCTCGAGGACAAGCTACAATGAGCAGTTCTTC.

This clone was detected a few times. This same CDR3 is encoded by further DNA sequences in the sample. The V gene is TRBV4-2, the J gene TRBJ1-2, with a weak D call TRBD1 (6 bases). Germline-derived CDR1 and CDR2 are LGHNA and YNFKEQ. This CDR3 spans 14 amino acids. V was pared by 3 bases and J by 3 bases, with 11 bases between. CDR3 loop: CASSQETGDYGYTF. The CDR3, as DNA: TGTGCCAGCAGCCAGGAGACAGGAGACTATGGCTACACCTTC.

This clone showed up just once. The chain recombines TRBV5-8 with TRBJ1-4; 9 nucleotides match TRBD1. The CDR3 runs 15 residues. V was pared by 1 base and J by 7 bases, with 5 bases of the junction left unmatched. Germline CDR1 reads SGHTS; CDR2 reads YDEGEE. CDR3 in amino acids: CASSLSGTGIEKLFF. The CDR3 DNA is TGTGCCAGCAGCTTGTCCGGGACAGGGATTGAAAAACTGTTTTTT.

The chain employs TRBV30 and TRBJ2-2, with 7 positions matching TRBD1. V dropped 4 bases and J dropped 0; count of bases not matched to a gene: 5. From germline, CDR1 is GTSNPN and CDR2 SVGIG (reference sequence). The CDR3 length is 15 residues. CDR3 in DNA: TGTGCCTGGACGACCGGGACAGCGAACACCGGGGAGCTGTTTTTT. The encoded protein is CAWTTGTANTGELFF.

The chain is built from TRBV28 and TRBJ2-7; maybe TRBD2 (6 bases). This CDR3 is 15 amino acids long. The germline V gene has CDR1 MDHEN and CDR2 SYDVKM. Trimming removed 5 bases from V and 5 bases from J, with 19 bases in between. Here the CDR3 reads CASSLPTSPRDEQYF. The CDR3 bases are TGTGCCAGCAGTCTCCCGACTAGTCCCCGGGACGAGCAGTACTTC.

The chain combines TRBV19 with TRBJ2-1, with a weak D call TRBD1 (6 bases). The CDR3 is 11 residues long. V dropped 3 bases and J dropped 11 bases, with 8 bases sitting between them. Germline values: CDR1 LNHDA, CDR2 SQIVND (reference sequence). The CDR3 coding sequence is TGTGCCAGTAGTATTTGGGACAAGCAGTTCTTC. Its protein is CASSIWDKQFF.

The genes are TRBV25-1 and TRBJ2-7, with 8 bases fitting TRBD1. V dropped 4 bases and J dropped 3; count of bases not matched to a gene: 5. Looked up from germline, CDR1 is MGHDK and CDR2 is SYGVNS. This CDR3 is built from 14 residues. CDR3 coding DNA: TGTGCCAGCAGTGGGACCGGGACAGGCTACGAGCAGTACTTC. Amino acid sequence: CASSGTGTGYEQYF.

V gene TRBV7-2 combines with J gene TRBJ2-3; TRBD1 aligns across 7 bases. V dropped 8 bases and J dropped 5; count of bases not matched to a gene: 7. This CDR3 has 13 residues. The germline V gene encodes CDR1 SGHTA and CDR2 FQGNSA. The CDR3 sequence: CASGARGKDTQYF. The CDR3, as DNA: TGTGCCAGCGGAGCCAGGGGGAAAGATACGCAGTATTTT.

This clone was picked up a small number of times. This same CDR3 is encoded by further DNA sequences in the sample. The chain combines TRBV7-9 with TRBJ1-1; D is possibly TRBD1 (5 bases). Germline V CDR1 and CDR2: SEHNR, FQNEAQ (reference sequence). The CDR3 runs to 14 residues. V shed 1 base and J shed 1 base, with 7 bases lying between them. The chain's CDR3 is CASSLEGANTEAFF. In nucleotides, the CDR3 is TGTGCCAGCAGCTTAGAAGGGGCGAACACTGAAGCTTTCTTT.

This clone was seen more than once but under ten times. The chain joins TRBV11-2 to TRBJ2-1; TRBD1 matches 11 bases. The CDR3 contains 16 residues. Germline trimming cut 2 bases from V and 6 bases from J; bases unmatched to any gene: 6. Germline V gene lookup returns CDR1 SGHAT and CDR2 FQNNGV. Here the CDR3 DNA reads TGTGCCAGCAGCTTATCGGCCGGGACAGGGGGCAATGAGCAGTTCTTC. Its translation: CASSLSAGTGGNEQFF.

This clone was found once. The chain carries TRBV7-2 and TRBJ2-3; TRBD2 aligns across 12 bases. V trimming: 5 bases; J trimming: 1 base; junction bases outside the gene matches: 4. Per germline, CDR1 SGHTA and CDR2 FQGNSA. This CDR3 has 16 amino acids. Here the CDR3 DNA reads TGTGCCAGCAGCCCCAGACTAGCGGGAGGCACAGATACGCAGTATTTT. The encoded protein is CASSPRLAGGTDTQYF.

This chain joins TRBV18 and TRBJ2-3; 8 bases are shared with TRBD1. Germline V CDR1 and CDR2: KGHSH, LQKENI. CDR3 length: 13 residues. Trimming cost V 2 bases and J 5 bases; bases outside gene matches: 0. The CDR3 DNA sequence: TGTGCCAGCTCACCAGGACAGGGAGATACGCAGTATTTT. This translates into CASSPGQGDTQYF.

This chain links TRBV19 with TRBJ2-6; D remains ambiguous. Trimming pared 11 bases from V and 6 bases from J, leaving 14 bases between. The CDR3 contains 13 residues. Germline V gene sequence: CDR1 LNHDA, CDR2 SQIVND (reference sequence). The CDR3 region has the DNA TGTGCCCCGATTCAGGCCCAGGCCAACGTCCTGACTTTC. Its protein is CAPIQAQANVLTF.

The sample holds a few counts of this clone. V usage is TRBV14 and J usage is TRBJ2-1; 10 positions match TRBD2. The length of the CDR3 is 16 residues. Trimming at V came to 4 bases and at J to 6 bases, leaving 9 bases not matched to a gene. Germline CDR1 and CDR2: SGHDN and FVKESK. This chain's CDR3 is CASSLFSGRTPNEQFF. The DNA for the CDR3 is TGTGCCAGCAGCCTGTTTAGCGGGAGGACCCCCAATGAGCAGTTCTTC.

This chain joins TRBV29-1 and TRBJ2-7; the D is unclear. The germline V gene has CDR1 SQVTM and CDR2 ANQGSEA. The germline V and J ends were trimmed by 6 bases and 5 bases, with 14 bases remaining between them. There are 12 residues in the CDR3. In DNA, the CDR3 is TGCAGCGTCGGTGACCCTCGGGACGAGCAGTACTTC. Protein sequence: CSVGDPRDEQYF.

This clone was detected a few times. J is TRBJ1-2 and V is TRBV7-2; maybe TRBD1 (5 bases). CDR3 size: 16 residues. Germline-derived CDR1 and CDR2 are SGHTA and FQGNSA. V shed 6 bases and J shed 0 bases, with 17 bases lying between them. CDR3 nucleotide sequence: TGTGCCAGCAGTGATCTTACGACAGCTACTAACTATGGCTACACCTTC. Translated, it gives CASSDLTTATNYGYTF.

A note on this clone: The same CDR3 arises from other DNA sequences in this sample as well. The chain is built from TRBV5-6 and TRBJ2-7, with a tentative D call TRBD1 (6 bases). The germline V gene has CDR1 SGHDT and CDR2 YYEEEE. V was cut by 4 bases and J by 1 base, with 9 bases left in between. This CDR3 spans 13 amino acids. The CDR3: CASSLGQSYEQYF. In DNA form, the CDR3 reads TGTGCCAGCAGCCTGGGACAATCCTACGAGCAGTACTTC.

The gene calls are TRBV6-5 and TRBJ1-5, with a weak D call TRBD1 (6 bases). Trimming took off 5 bases at V and 2 bases at J, with 13 bases between the two ends. Germline V lookup: CDR1 MNHEY, CDR2 SVGAGI. The CDR3 consists of 15 residues. The CDR3 protein is CASSRTEWRNQPQHF. The DNA for the CDR3 is TGTGCCAGCAGTCGGACAGAGTGGCGCAATCAGCCCCAGCATTTT.

The chain recombines TRBV4-1 with TRBJ2-2, with a weak D call TRBD2 (5 bases). The CDR3 runs to 14 residues. Trimming removed 1 base from V and 8 bases from J, with 11 bases in between. Looked up from germline, CDR1 is MGHRA and CDR2 is YSYEKL. The CDR3 region is CASSQVLTGGELFF. The CDR3 DNA is TGCGCCAGCAGCCAAGTTCTCACGGGGGGGGAGCTGTTTTTT.

This chain uses TRBV5-1 with TRBJ1-5; 8 bases match TRBD1. After removal of 3 bases from V and 6 bases from J, the junction contained 5 bases not matched to a gene. Germline CDR1 SGHRS, CDR2 YFSETQ. The CDR3 loop spans 14 amino acids. This CDR3 reads CASSSGGAGQPQHF. The DNA of the CDR3 is TGCGCCAGCAGCTCAGGGGGCGCCGGTCAGCCCCAGCATTTT.

The CDR3 sequence is CAISEGADYQPQHF. The CDR3, as DNA: TGTGCCATCAGTGAGGGGGCGGATTATCAGCCCCAGCATTTT. The rearrangement joins TRBV10-3 to TRBJ1-5; TRBD1 is a possible D gene (5 bases). V gave up 2 bases and J gave up 5 bases, with 10 bases separating them. Germline lookup yields CDR1 ENHRY and CDR2 SYGVKD. The CDR3 totals 14 residues.

The chain couples TRBV7-9 to TRBJ2-4, with D perhaps matching TRBD2 (7 bases). Germline CDR1 and CDR2: SEHNR and FQNEAQ (reference sequence). The CDR3 is 15 amino acids. V was clipped by 5 bases and J by 4 bases, with 15 bases between them. CDR3 sequence (DNA): TGTGCCAGCAGCGACGGGGGGCTTGCTAAAAACATTCAGTACTTC. This translates into CASSDGGLAKNIQYF. Full variable domain (outside the CDR3, taken from reference TRBV7-9 and TRBJ2-4): DTGVSQNPRHKITKRGQNVTFRCDPISEHNRLYWYRQTLGQGPEFLTYFQNEAQLEKSRLLSDRFSAERPKGSFSTLEIQRTEQGDSAMYLCASSDGGLAKNIQYFGAGTRLSVL.

This chain uses TRBV27 with TRBJ1-2; maybe TRBD1 (5 bases). V was shortened by 1 base and J by 5 bases, with 8 bases between the two germline ends. CDR3 length: 13 amino acids. Germline V lookup: CDR1 MNHEY, CDR2 SMNVEV (reference sequence). This chain's CDR3 is CASSLYAGYGYTF. CDR3 nucleotides: TGTGCCAGCAGTTTATACGCAGGGTATGGCTACACCTTC.

The rearrangement joins TRBV6-6 to TRBJ2-7, with no clear D. This CDR3 has 14 residues. Germline V gene data show CDR1 as MNHNY and CDR2 as SVGAGI (reference sequence). The V and J ends lost 7 bases and 0 bases respectively, with 13 bases between them. CDR3 in amino acids: CASISRESSYEQYF. The CDR3 DNA follows: TGTGCCAGCATCTCTCGCGAAAGCTCCTACGAGCAGTACTTC.

The chain carries TRBV27 and TRBJ2-2; D might be TRBD1 (6 bases). CDR3 length: 14 amino acids. Germline V gene lookup returns CDR1 MNHEY and CDR2 SMNVEV (reference sequence). Trimming removed 8 bases at V and 0 bases at J, with 10 bases between. In DNA, the CDR3 is TGTGCCAGCCTGGGGGCCCCGAACACCGGGGAGCTGTTTTTT. It translates to CASLGAPNTGELFF.

The chain is built from TRBV28 and TRBJ2-7; D may be TRBD1 (5 bases). Germline CDR1 is MDHEN and CDR2 is SYDVKM. The CDR3 contains 14 residues. V lost 6 bases to trimming and J lost 5 bases, with 17 bases between them. The CDR3 nucleotides read TGTGCCAGCAGCATCACAGGCGTAAGACACGAGCAGTACTTC. Its protein product is CASSITGVRHEQYF.

This clone was counted once. The V call is TRBV19, the J call TRBJ2-1; D possibly corresponds to TRBD1 (7 bases). The length of the CDR3 is 13 residues. Trimming removed 3 bases from V and 9 bases from J, with 12 bases in between. The V gene's germline CDR1 is LNHDA and CDR2 SQIVND (reference sequence). CDR3 protein: CASSIDREVEQFF. The CDR3 region has the DNA TGTGCCAGTAGTATTGACAGGGAGGTTGAGCAGTTCTTC.